A single sample gave rise to the 10 T cell receptor beta chains below, sequenced in a study of T-cell reconstitution after alpha-beta-depleted transplantation in children. Unique molecular identifiers were used to barcode this TCRbeta library. TCRdb re-called the PCR reads through MiXCR, storing one row per CDR3 protein. The sample shows about 490,000 distinct CDR3 sequences, about 11% of them seen only once. The source was PBMCs, collected before TCRalphabeta/CD19-depleted stem cell transplant. The receptors here all came from a child aged 2 to 10 with inherited bone marrow failure, due to receive a stem cell transplant.

This CDR3 reads CASRTIGRDLYNEQFF. The CDR3 coding sequence is TGTGCCAGCAGGACTATCGGACGGGATCTCTACAATGAGCAGTTCTTC. V is TRBV27 and J is TRBJ2-1; D may be TRBD2 (5 bases). The CDR3 is made up of 16 amino acids. V was shortened by 6 bases and J by 3 bases, with 18 bases between the two germline ends. Germline V gene data show CDR1 as MNHEY and CDR2 as SMNVEV (reference sequence).

This clonotype was observed many times. The rearrangement links TRBV29-1 to TRBJ1-4, with D uncertain. Trimming took 5 bases from V and 4 from J, leaving 8 bases between them. The CDR3 extends over 12 amino acids. The germline V gene encodes CDR1 SQVTM and CDR2 ANQGSEA. CDR3 coding DNA: TGCAGCGTTATCGGCCATAATGAAAAACTGTTTTTT. As protein: CSVIGHNEKLFF.

The V and J genes are TRBV30 and TRBJ2-3; D is undetermined. This CDR3 contains 15 residues. Trimming removed 0 bases from V and 0 bases from J, with 10 bases in between. Germline-derived CDR1 and CDR2 are GTSNPN and SVGIG (reference sequence). As DNA, the CDR3 is TGTGCCTGGAGTGTTCTTGACTTCAGCACAGATACGCAGTATTTT. Its translation: CAWSVLDFSTDTQYF.

Notes on this clonotype: A much larger clonotype is one base distant, so this may be a read error. The genes are TRBV10-3 and TRBJ2-2, with 10 bases aligning to TRBD1. The CDR3 loop spans 15 amino acids. The germline V gene encodes CDR1 ENHRY and CDR2 SYGVKD. With 6 bases clipped from V and 9 bases from J, the junction kept 10 bases outside the gene matches. The CDR3 reads CAISPTGGRTRELFF. In nucleotides, the CDR3 is TGTGCCATCAGCCCGACAGGGGGCAGAACCAGGGAGCTGTTTTTT.

This clonotype appeared many times. This rearrangement joins TRBV6-1 to TRBJ2-1, with D tentatively TRBD1 or TRBD2 (5 bases each). The V end was cut by 10 bases, the J end by 7 bases, with 26 bases between. The CDR3 length is 16 residues. Germline V gene data show CDR1 as MNHNS and CDR2 as SASEGT. The CDR3 region is CATQKGTGNRRNEQFF. The DNA for the CDR3 is TGTGCCACCCAGAAGGGGACCGGGAACCGGAGGAATGAGCAGTTCTTC.

This clonotype was seen ten or more times. This rearrangement joins TRBV5-1 to TRBJ1-1; D is possibly TRBD1 (6 bases). The V gene's germline CDR1 is SGHRS and CDR2 YFSETQ. CDR3 size: 16 residues. V was pared by 3 bases and J by 5 bases, with 20 bases between. The CDR3 reads CASSWGPGGAGTEAFF. The DNA for the CDR3 is TGCGCCAGCAGCTGGGGGCCCGGGGGCGCGGGTACTGAAGCTTTCTTT.

This clonotype was detected a few times. This chain links TRBV7-9 with TRBJ2-3; D is uncertain. The ends were cut back, 7 bases at V and 6 bases at J, with 14 bases in the middle. Looked up from germline, CDR1 is SEHNR and CDR2 is FQNEAQ (reference sequence). CDR3 size: 13 residues. In DNA form, the CDR3 reads TGTGCCAGCATCCTGGACGGATTGGATACGCAGTATTTT. This sequence encodes CASILDGLDTQYF.

In this sample, this clonotype turned up many times. This rearrangement joins TRBV6-5 to TRBJ1-1, with unresolved D. Trimming cost V 0 bases and J 4 bases, with 15 bases left between them. The CDR3 covers 16 residues. Germline V lookup: CDR1 MNHEY, CDR2 SVGAGI. The CDR3 protein is CASSYSSGLVSTEAFF. In DNA, the CDR3 is TGTGCCAGCAGTTACTCGTCCGGGTTGGTGAGCACTGAAGCTTTCTTT.

V usage is TRBV30 and J usage is TRBJ2-1, with 8 bases fitting TRBD2. The trim removed 0 bases at V and 1 base at J, leaving 5 bases unmatched. This CDR3 is built from 16 residues. Germline assignment: CDR1 GTSNPN and CDR2 SVGIG (reference sequence). The CDR3 nucleotides read TGTGCCTGGAGTGTACCAGCGGGAGTTTCCTACAATGAGCAGTTCTTC. This gives the protein CAWSVPAGVSYNEQFF.

This chain joins TRBV20-1 and TRBJ2-1; 11 bases are shared with TRBD2. CDR1 is DFQATT and CDR2 is SNEGSKA in the germline V gene (reference sequence). With 1 base clipped from V and 8 bases from J, the junction kept 4 bases outside the gene matches. There are 14 residues in the CDR3. The CDR3 region is CSARASGRWDEQFF. As DNA, the CDR3 is TGCAGTGCTAGAGCTAGCGGGAGGTGGGATGAGCAGTTCTTC.